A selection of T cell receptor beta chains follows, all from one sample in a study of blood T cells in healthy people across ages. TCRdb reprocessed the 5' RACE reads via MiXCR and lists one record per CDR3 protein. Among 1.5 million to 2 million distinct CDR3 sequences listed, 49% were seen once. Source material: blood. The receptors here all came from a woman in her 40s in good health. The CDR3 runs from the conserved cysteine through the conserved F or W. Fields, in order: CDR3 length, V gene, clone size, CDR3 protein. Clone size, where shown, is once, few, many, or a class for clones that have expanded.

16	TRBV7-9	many	CASSLPGQGSSYEQYF
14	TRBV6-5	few	CASSYSIGTGEQYF
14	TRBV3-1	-	CASSPIAAGETQYF
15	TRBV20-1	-	CSARDPRRSEETQYF
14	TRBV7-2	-	CASSHRQGYYEQYF
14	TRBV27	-	CASRGRQGGSGYTF
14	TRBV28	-	CATTSQGPLDGYTF
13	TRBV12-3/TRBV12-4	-	CASSQSGADRQYF
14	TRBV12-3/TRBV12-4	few	CASSLDTPTYEQYF
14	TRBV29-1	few	CSVEGTGVRNIQYF
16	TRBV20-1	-	CSARRGLAGSTDTQYF
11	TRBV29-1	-	CNVEVGPILHF
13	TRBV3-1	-	CASSPTELEGYTF
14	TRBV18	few	CASSGTGALVGQFF
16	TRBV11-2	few	CASSFHILAEEETQYF
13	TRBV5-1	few	CASSDERRYEQYF
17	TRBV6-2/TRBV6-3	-	CASSYLRTGSPYNEQFF
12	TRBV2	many	CASTDSTYEQYF
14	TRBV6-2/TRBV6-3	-	CASSYKDSNTEAFF
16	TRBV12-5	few	CASGLVTGVGANVLTF
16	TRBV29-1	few	CSVEIIPGTDTDTQYF
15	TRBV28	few	CASSLLRTSSYEQYF
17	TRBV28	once	CASSLYRAGSRTDTQYF
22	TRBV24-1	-	CATSDPRSRDRGQNSSYNEQFF
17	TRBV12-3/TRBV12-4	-	CASSLGGTGPLTDTQYF
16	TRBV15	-	CATSRDRTVLNYGYTF
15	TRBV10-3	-	CAISALTTPKDTQYF